A selection of T cell receptor beta chains follows, all from one sample in a study of cytomegalovirus exposure and HLA in healthy donors. The data were produced by immunoSEQ multiplex PCR, yet TCRdb's version contains in-frame clones alone and is incomplete. The sample has over 150,000 clones, 77% seen once. Sequenced sample: PBMCs. These receptors were obtained from a woman between 55 and 75 years old in good health and CMV-seropositive. Each CDR3 is given without its conserved first and last residue. D genes are given only for firm matches.

J gene,D gene,V gene,CDR3 protein
TRBJ2-7,NA,TRBV5-1,ASSLGGQEQY
TRBJ1-1,NA,TRBV5-1,ASSGSGRGTEAF
TRBJ2-6,NA,TRBV6-5,ASSRSGANGLT
TRBJ2-1,TRBD2,TRBV7-7,ASSLDLAGGLNEQF
TRBJ2-1,NA,TRBV7-8,ASSYGGAGEEQF
TRBJ2-3,TRBD2,TRBV7-8,ASSRGTIYTDTQY
TRBJ2-5,NA,TRBV5-5,ASSLGQAQETQY
TRBJ2-4,TRBD1,TRBV28,ASRQGQGKNIQY
TRBJ1-5,TRBD1,TRBV2,ASRQQGFSQPQH
TRBJ2-1,TRBD2,TRBV7-3,ASSPTSGSNNEQF
TRBJ2-1,NA,TRBV5-4,ASSLVGGGEQF
TRBJ2-3,TRBD2,TRBV19,ASSGGGLAVTDTQY
TRBJ2-1,NA,TRBV11-3,ASSAQVSPSNEQF
TRBJ2-4,NA,TRBV15,ATSRDLTTAKNIQY
TRBJ1-1,TRBD1,TRBV7-3,ASSPGGGTEAF
TRBJ2-1,NA,TRBV30,AWSLLSYNEQF
TRBJ1-2,NA,TRBV7-2,AGGTPGMGGYT
TRBJ2-7,TRBD2,TRBV4-3,ASSQEISGGGIYEQY
TRBJ2-1,TRBD1,TRBV7-9,ASSSGTGGFNNEQF
TRBJ2-2,NA,TRBV6-5,ASSPRLGGTGELF
TRBJ1-2,NA,TRBV6-5,ASSYTTGFTYGYT
TRBJ2-7,NA,TRBV27,ASSPLDSPTEQY
TRBJ2-1,NA,TRBV27,ASSSQSRLRQF
NA,NA,TRBV5-6,ASSKDSYEQY
TRBJ2-3,TRBD1,TRBV7-6,ASSPRIVEDREGTDTQY
TRBJ2-7,TRBD1,TRBV6-1,ASRGTGTGYEQY
TRBJ2-3,TRBD2,TRBV5-4,ASSPGTSASTDTQY
TRBJ1-6,TRBD1,TRBV4-3,ASSQEVGTGYSPLH
TRBJ2-1,NA,TRBV18,ASSQATYNEQF
TRBJ1-5,NA,TRBV7-9,ASSFDGLQNQPQH
TRBJ1-6,NA,TRBV6-4,ASSDSVEGPVPH
TRBJ2-2,NA,TRBV7-3,ASSFGARYTGELF
TRBJ2-7,TRBD1,TRBV7-3,ASSLETGSSYEQY
TRBJ2-5,TRBD1,TRBV5-6,ASSLPGTGGLETQY
TRBJ1-3,NA,TRBV5-4,ASSFSSAIY
TRBJ2-2,TRBD1,TRBV13,ASRYARGQGTGELF
TRBJ1-5,NA,TRBV7-2,ASSLTGNQPQH
TRBJ2-5,TRBD1,TRBV9,ASGRGQGTLETQY
TRBJ1-5,NA,TRBV6-5,ALKRHDGVCQPQH